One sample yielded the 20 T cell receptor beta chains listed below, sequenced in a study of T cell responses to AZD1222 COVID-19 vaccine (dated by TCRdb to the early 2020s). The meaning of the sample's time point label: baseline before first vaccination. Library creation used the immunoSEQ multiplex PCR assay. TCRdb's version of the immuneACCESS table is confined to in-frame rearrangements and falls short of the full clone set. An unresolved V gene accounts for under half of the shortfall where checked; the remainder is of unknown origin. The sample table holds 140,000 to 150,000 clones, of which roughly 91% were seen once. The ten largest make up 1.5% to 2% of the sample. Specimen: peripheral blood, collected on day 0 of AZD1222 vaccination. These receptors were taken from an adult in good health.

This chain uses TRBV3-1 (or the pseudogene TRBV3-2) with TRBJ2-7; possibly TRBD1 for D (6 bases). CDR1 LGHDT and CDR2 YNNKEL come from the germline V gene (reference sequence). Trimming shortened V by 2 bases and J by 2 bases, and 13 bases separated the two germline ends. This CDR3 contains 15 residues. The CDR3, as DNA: TGTGCCAGCAGCCAATCCAGGGGCAGCACCTACGAGCAGTACTTC. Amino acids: CASSQSRGSTYEQYF.

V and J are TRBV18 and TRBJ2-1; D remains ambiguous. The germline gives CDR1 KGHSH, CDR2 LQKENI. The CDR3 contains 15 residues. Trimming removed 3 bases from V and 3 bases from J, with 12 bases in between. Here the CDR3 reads CASSPVFADYNEQFF. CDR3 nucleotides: TGTGCCAGCTCACCGGTTTTCGCGGACTACAATGAGCAGTTCTTC.

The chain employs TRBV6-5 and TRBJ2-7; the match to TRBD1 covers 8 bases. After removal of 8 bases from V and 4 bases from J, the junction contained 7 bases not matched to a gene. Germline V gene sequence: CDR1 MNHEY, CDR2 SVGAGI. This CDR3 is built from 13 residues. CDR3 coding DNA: TGTGCCAGCTCGAGGACAGGGAGGTACGAGCAGTACTTC. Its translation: CASSRTGRYEQYF.

The DNA of the CDR3 is TGTGCCAGCGGCTCCCGACTAGTCGCAGATACGCAGTATTTT. It specifies CASGSRLVADTQYF. The chain uses TRBV2 and TRBJ2-3; the D gene is possibly TRBD2 (6 bases). Germline V gene lookup returns CDR1 SNHLY and CDR2 FYNNEI. V was trimmed by 8 bases and J by 4 bases, leaving 16 bases between them. The CDR3 is 14 residues long. Together with reference TRBV2 and TRBJ2-3, the CDR3 gives the full variable domain: EPEVTQTPSHQVTQMGQEVILRCVPISNHLYFYWYRQILGQKVEFLVSFYNNEISEKSEIFDDQFSVERPDGSNFTLKIRSTKLEDSAMYFCASGSRLVADTQYFGPGTRLTVL.

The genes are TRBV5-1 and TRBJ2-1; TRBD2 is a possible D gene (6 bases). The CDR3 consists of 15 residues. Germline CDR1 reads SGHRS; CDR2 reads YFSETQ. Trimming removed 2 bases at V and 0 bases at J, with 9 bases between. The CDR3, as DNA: TGCGCCAGCAGCTTCACTAGCCCCTCCTACAATGAGCAGTTCTTC. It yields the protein CASSFTSPSYNEQFF.

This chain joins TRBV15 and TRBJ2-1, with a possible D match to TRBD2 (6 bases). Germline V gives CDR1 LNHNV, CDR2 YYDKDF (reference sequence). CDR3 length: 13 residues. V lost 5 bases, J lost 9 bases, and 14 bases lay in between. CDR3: CATSLMRDFEQFF. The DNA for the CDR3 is TGTGCCACCAGCTTGATGAGGGACTTTGAGCAGTTCTTC.

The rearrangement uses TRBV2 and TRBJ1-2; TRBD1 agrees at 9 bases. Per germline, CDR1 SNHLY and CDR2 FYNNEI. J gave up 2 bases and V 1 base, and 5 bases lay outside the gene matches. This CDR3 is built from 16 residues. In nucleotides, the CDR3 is TGTGCCAGCAGTGAAGATGTCGGACAGGGGAACTATGGCTACACCTTC. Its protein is CASSEDVGQGNYGYTF.

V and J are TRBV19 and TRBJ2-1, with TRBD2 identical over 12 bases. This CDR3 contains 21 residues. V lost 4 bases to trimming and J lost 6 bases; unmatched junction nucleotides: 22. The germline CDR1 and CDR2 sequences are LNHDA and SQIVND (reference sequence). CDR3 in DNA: TGTGCCAGTAGTACCCGAAGACTACTTCGGACTAGCGGGACCCCTGGCAATGAGCAGTTCTTC. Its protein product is CASSTRRLLRTSGTPGNEQFF.

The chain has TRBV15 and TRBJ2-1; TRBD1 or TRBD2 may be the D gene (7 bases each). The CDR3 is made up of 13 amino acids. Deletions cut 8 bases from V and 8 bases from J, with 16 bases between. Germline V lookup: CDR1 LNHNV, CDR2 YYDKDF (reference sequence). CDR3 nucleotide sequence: TGTGCCACCCCTAAACAGGGGAGGGATGAGCAGTTCTTC. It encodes CATPKQGRDEQFF.

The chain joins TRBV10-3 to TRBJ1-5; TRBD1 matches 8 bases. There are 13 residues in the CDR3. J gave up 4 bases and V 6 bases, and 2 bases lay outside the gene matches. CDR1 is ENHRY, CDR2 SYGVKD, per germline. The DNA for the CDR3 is TGTGCCATCAGGGGGACAGGAAATCAGCCCCAGCATTTT. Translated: CAIRGTGNQPQHF.

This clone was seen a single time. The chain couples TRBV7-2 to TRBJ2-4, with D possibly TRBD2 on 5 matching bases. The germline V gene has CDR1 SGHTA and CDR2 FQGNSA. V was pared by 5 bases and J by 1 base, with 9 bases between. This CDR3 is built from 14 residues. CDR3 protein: CASSPTGAKNIQYF. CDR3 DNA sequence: TGTGCCAGCAGCCCTACGGGGGCCAAAAACATTCAGTACTTC.

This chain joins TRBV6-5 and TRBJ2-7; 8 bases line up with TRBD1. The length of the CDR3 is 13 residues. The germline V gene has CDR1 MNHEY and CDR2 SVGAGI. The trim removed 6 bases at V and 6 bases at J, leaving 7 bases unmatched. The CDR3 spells CASSHGQGGEQYF. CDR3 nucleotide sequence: TGTGCCAGCAGCCACGGACAGGGCGGCGAGCAGTACTTC.

The CDR3 bases are TGTGCCAGCAGTTTCGGACAGGGGATCATAGGCAACTACGAGCAGTACTTC. Amino acid sequence: CASSFGQGIIGNYEQYF. The chain recombines TRBV27 with TRBJ2-7, with 9 bases fitting TRBD1. The CDR3 consists of 17 residues. Germline V gene data show CDR1 as MNHEY and CDR2 as SMNVEV (reference sequence). After removal of 3 bases from V and 3 bases from J, the junction contained 12 bases not matched to a gene.

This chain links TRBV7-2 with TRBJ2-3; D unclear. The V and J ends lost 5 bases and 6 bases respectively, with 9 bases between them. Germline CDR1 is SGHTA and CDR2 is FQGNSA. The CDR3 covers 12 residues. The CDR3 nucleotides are TGTGCCAGCAGCCCAGGCTCTGATACGCAGTATTTT. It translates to CASSPGSDTQYF.

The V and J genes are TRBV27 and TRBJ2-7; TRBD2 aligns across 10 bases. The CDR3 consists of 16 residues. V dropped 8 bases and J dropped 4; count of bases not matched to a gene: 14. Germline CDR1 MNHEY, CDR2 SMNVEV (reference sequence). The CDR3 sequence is CASRGLAGVVRYEQYF. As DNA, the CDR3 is TGTGCCAGCCGAGGGCTAGCGGGAGTTGTCCGATACGAGCAGTACTTC.

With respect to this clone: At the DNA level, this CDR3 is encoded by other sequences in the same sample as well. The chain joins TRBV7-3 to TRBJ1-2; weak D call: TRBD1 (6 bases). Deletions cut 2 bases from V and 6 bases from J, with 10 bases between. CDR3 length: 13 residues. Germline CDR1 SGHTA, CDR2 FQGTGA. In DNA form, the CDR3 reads TGTGCCAGCAGCTTAGGGCAGGGGAATGGCTACACCTTC. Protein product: CASSLGQGNGYTF. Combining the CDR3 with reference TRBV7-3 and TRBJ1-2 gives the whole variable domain GAGVSQTPSNKVTEKGKYVELRCDPISGHTALYWYRQSLGQGPEFLIYFQGTGAADDSGLPNDRFFAVRPEGSVSTLKIQRTERGDSAVYLCASSLGQGNGYTFGSGTRLTVV.

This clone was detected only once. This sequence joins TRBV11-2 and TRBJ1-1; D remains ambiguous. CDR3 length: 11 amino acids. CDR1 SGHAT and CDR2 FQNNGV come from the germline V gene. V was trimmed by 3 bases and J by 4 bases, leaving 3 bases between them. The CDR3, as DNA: TGTGCCAGCAGCTTTGGCACTGAAGCTTTCTTT. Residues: CASSFGTEAFF. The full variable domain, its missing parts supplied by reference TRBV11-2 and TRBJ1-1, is EAGVAQSPRYKIIEKRQSVAFWCNPISGHATLYWYQQILGQGPKLLIQFQNNGVVDDSQLPKDRFSAERLKGVDSTLKIQPAKLEDSAVYLCASSFGTEAFFGQGTRLTVV.

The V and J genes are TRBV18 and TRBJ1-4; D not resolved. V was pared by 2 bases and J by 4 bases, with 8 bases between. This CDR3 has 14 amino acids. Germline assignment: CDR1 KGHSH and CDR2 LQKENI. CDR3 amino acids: CASSPERLNEKLFF. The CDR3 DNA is TGTGCCAGCTCACCAGAACGGCTTAATGAAAAACTGTTTTTT.

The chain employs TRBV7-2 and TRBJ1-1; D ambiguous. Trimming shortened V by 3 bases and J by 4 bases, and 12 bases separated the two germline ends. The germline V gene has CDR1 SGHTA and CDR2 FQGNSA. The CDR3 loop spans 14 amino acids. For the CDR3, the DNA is TGTGCCAGCAGCTTTGGGTTCCGGCTCACTGAAGCTTTCTTT. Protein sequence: CASSFGFRLTEAFF.

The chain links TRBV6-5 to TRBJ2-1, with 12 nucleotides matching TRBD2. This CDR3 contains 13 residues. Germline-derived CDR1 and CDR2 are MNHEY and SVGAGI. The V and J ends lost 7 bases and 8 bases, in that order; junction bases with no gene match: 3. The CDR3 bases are TGTGCCAGCAAACTAGCGGGAGGATATGAGCAGTTCTTC. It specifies CASKLAGGYEQFF.